In this sample, the clone carrying this T cell receptor (beta chain) turned up a few times. Its antigen remains unknown. This specimen comes from a study of CD8 T cells in ankylosing spondylitis. The TCR beta libraries were generated through quantitative 5'-RACE incorporating molecular barcodes. In TCRdb, the 5' RACE reads were re-called with MiXCR into one record per CDR3 protein. The sample comprises about 280,000 distinct CDR3 sequences, 20% of which are singletons, and around 8% rests with the top ten. Broader study findings: Both synovial fluid and blood in reactive arthritis had previously been reported to carry some motif variants. Blood from ankylosing spondylitis patients appeared to carry a characteristic roughly 8-variant TCR beta motif.

Trimming pared 4 bases from V and 5 bases from J, leaving 10 bases between. The length of the CDR3 is 13 residues. Germline V CDR1 and CDR2: SGHKS, YYEKEE (reference sequence). This TCR derives from a male donor with ankylosing spondylitis or in good health (not recorded which). The chain joins TRBV5-5 to TRBJ2-1; D gene unclear. Sequencing was carried out using blood, either unsorted or a sorted T cell fraction (not recorded which). Written as DNA, the CDR3 is TGTGCCAGCAGCGCGACAATGAACAATGAGCAGTTCTTC. This encodes CASSATMNNEQFF.